These 29 T cell receptor beta chains originate from one sample sequenced in a study of blood T cell repertoires in COVID-19. Only in-frame clones appear in the TCRdb table, and some are missing; sequencing was by immunoSEQ multiplex PCR. The sample holds approximately 490,000 clones, roughly nine tenths seen once. Sequences were obtained from PBMCs or T cells enriched from blood (not recorded which). Receptor source: a woman aged 18-30 years who had recovered from COVID-19.

The rearrangement joins TRBV13 to TRBJ2-2, with D possibly matching TRBD2 (6 bases). Germline CDR1 is PRHDT and CDR2 is FYEKMQ (reference sequence). Trimming left V 2 bases short and J 5 bases short, with 12 bases between. This CDR3 is 15 amino acids long. Here the CDR3 DNA reads TGTGCCAGCAGCTTAAGACTAGAGAATACCGGGGAGCTGTTTTTT. Its translation: CASSLRLENTGELFF.

The V gene is TRBV6-5, the J gene TRBJ1-2; the D gene is possibly TRBD1 (6 bases). Trimming removed 6 bases at V and 2 bases at J, with 13 bases between. This CDR3 region has 14 residues. Germline CDR1 and CDR2: MNHEY and SVGAGI. CDR3 region: CASSQSGQNYGYTF. CDR3 nucleotide sequence: TGTGCCAGCAGCCAATCCGGACAGAACTATGGCTACACCTTC.

The V and J genes are TRBV3-1 (or the pseudogene TRBV3-2) and TRBJ2-1; 12 nucleotides line up with TRBD2. Germline values: CDR1 LGHDT, CDR2 YNNKEL (reference sequence). V dropped 3 bases and J dropped 9; count of bases not matched to a gene: 6. CDR3 length equals 15 residues. The CDR3 protein is CASSHPSGGAGEQFF. In DNA, the CDR3 is TGTGCCAGCAGCCATCCTAGCGGGGGGGCCGGTGAGCAGTTCTTC.

The rearrangement links TRBV3-1 (or the pseudogene TRBV3-2) to TRBJ1-3, with TRBD1 as a possible D gene (6 bases). V gave up 8 bases and J gave up 3 bases, with 20 bases separating them. Germline CDR1 and CDR2: LGHDT and YNNKEL (reference sequence). The CDR3 is 16 amino acids. The CDR3 here is CASRKGGAFIGNTIYF. CDR3 in DNA: TGTGCCAGCCGGAAAGGGGGGGCTTTTATTGGAAACACCATATATTTT.

V usage is TRBV3-1 (or the pseudogene TRBV3-2) and J usage is TRBJ1-1; D possibly corresponds to TRBD1 (5 bases). V lost 5 bases, J lost 3 bases, and 28 bases lay in between. The germline CDR1 and CDR2 sequences are LGHDT and YNNKEL (reference sequence). The CDR3 spans 19 residues. The chain's CDR3 is CASSSKGGHYPWEDTEAFF. The CDR3 coding sequence is TGTGCCAGCAGCTCGAAGGGTGGACATTACCCCTGGGAGGACACTGAAGCTTTCTTT.

This chain uses TRBV6-5 with TRBJ1-2, with 8 bases identical to TRBD1. The CDR3 sequence is 11 residues long. The germline CDR1 and CDR2 sequences are MNHEY and SVGAGI. V shed 5 bases and J 8 bases; nucleotides not matched to a gene: 1. The CDR3 is CASSTGGGYTF. CDR3 nucleotides: TGTGCCAGCAGTACAGGGGGGGGCTACACCTTC.

This chain links TRBV3-1 (or the pseudogene TRBV3-2) with TRBJ2-1; TRBD2 might be the D (6 bases). Germline assignment: CDR1 LGHDT and CDR2 YNNKEL (reference sequence). V was clipped by 0 bases and J by 5 bases, with 17 bases between them. The CDR3 totals 17 residues. In DNA form, the CDR3 reads TGTGCCAGCAGCCAAGATGGGGGGAGGCGGAATGACAATGAGCAGTTCTTC. It yields the protein CASSQDGGRRNDNEQFF.

This clone turned up a few times. The chain uses TRBV7-3 and TRBJ1-2, with 10 bases identical to TRBD1. This CDR3 contains 15 residues. The junction had 3 bases not matched to a gene; V was cut back by 4 bases and J by 1 base. Germline CDR1 SGHTA, CDR2 FQGTGA. The chain's CDR3 is CASSSGTGDNYGYTF. The CDR3 DNA sequence: TGTGCCAGCAGCTCAGGGACAGGGGATAACTATGGCTACACCTTC.

The gene calls are TRBV7-6 and TRBJ2-1, with 8 bases fitting TRBD2. The germline V gene has CDR1 SGHVS and CDR2 FNYEAQ. Trimming removed 2 bases from V and 2 bases from J; junction bases left unmatched: 2. CDR3 length: 15 residues. The CDR3 loop reads CASSLNGGAYNEQFF. CDR3 coding DNA: TGTGCCAGCAGCTTAAACGGGGGGGCCTACAATGAGCAGTTCTTC.

V and J are TRBV7-9 and TRBJ1-1; D may be TRBD1 (6 bases). Trimming pared 1 base from V and 6 bases from J, leaving 18 bases between. Germline CDR1 and CDR2: SEHNR and FQNEAQ (reference sequence). The CDR3 length is 16 residues. The CDR3 is CASSLESGGEGSEAFF. The DNA of the CDR3 is TGTGCCAGCAGCTTAGAGTCGGGGGGCGAAGGATCTGAAGCTTTCTTT.

The rearrangement links TRBV5-1 to TRBJ2-2; 10 positions match TRBD1. The germline V gene has CDR1 SGHRS and CDR2 YFSETQ. The trim removed 3 bases at V and 2 bases at J, leaving 4 bases unmatched. The CDR3 covers 16 residues. Here the CDR3 DNA reads TGCGCCAGCAGCTCCCGGACAGGGGGTAACACCGGGGAGCTGTTTTTT. Its translation: CASSSRTGGNTGELFF.

This chain connects TRBV7-2 to TRBJ2-3; D ambiguous. CDR3 length equals 14 residues. CDR1 is SGHTA, CDR2 FQGNSA, per germline. The germline V and J ends were trimmed by 1 base and 5 bases, with 10 bases remaining between them. The CDR3 here is CASSLELSLDTQYF. CDR3 DNA sequence: TGTGCCAGCAGCTTAGAACTATCTTTAGATACGCAGTATTTT.

This chain joins TRBV30 and TRBJ1-1; 9 bases are shared with TRBD1. Per germline, CDR1 GTSNPN and CDR2 SVGIG (reference sequence). With 2 bases clipped from V and 3 bases from J, the junction kept 4 bases outside the gene matches. The CDR3 runs to 14 residues. DNA for the CDR3: TGTGCCTGGAGTACAGGGGGCTGGGACACTGAAGCTTTCTTT. Its translation: CAWSTGGWDTEAFF.

The chain is built from TRBV7-7 and TRBJ1-4; D is ambiguous. Germline V gene sequence: CDR1 SSHAT, CDR2 FNYEAQ (reference sequence). CDR3 length: 15 residues. Trimming removed 7 bases at V and 5 bases at J, with 17 bases between. This CDR3 reads CASTFRDVTNEKLFF. CDR3 coding DNA: TGTGCCAGCACCTTCCGGGATGTAACGAATGAAAAACTGTTTTTT.

The chain links TRBV15 to TRBJ2-5; no clear D. Germline V CDR1 and CDR2: LNHNV, YYDKDF (reference sequence). Trimming stripped 2 bases from V and 0 bases from J, with 7 bases between. This CDR3 region has 14 residues. In nucleotides, the CDR3 is TGTGCCACCAGCAGATCTAACCACCAAGAGACCCAGTACTTC. Translating it yields CATSRSNHQETQYF.

This chain links TRBV7-2 with TRBJ2-7, with 10 bases fitting TRBD2. The CDR3 loop spans 17 amino acids. Germline values: CDR1 SGHTA, CDR2 FQGNSA. V gave up 3 bases and J gave up 0 bases; unmatched junction bases: 8. CDR3 sequence reads: CASSFRDGTSASYEQYF. In nucleotides, the CDR3 is TGTGCCAGCAGCTTCCGAGACGGGACTAGCGCCTCCTACGAGCAGTACTTC.

The chain links TRBV28 to TRBJ2-3; TRBD1 agrees at 9 bases. Per germline, CDR1 MDHEN and CDR2 SYDVKM. The CDR3 has 16 amino acids. The J segment lost 1 base and the V segment lost 5 bases, leaving 7 bases of the junction unmatched. For the CDR3, the DNA is TGTGCCAGCAGTGGATCGGACAGGGGAGGCACAGATACGCAGTATTTT. This gives the protein CASSGSDRGGTDTQYF.

This clone was detected only once. This sequence joins TRBV13 and TRBJ2-3; perhaps TRBD2 as D (5 bases). Trimming removed 6 bases at V and 2 bases at J, with 9 bases between. Germline loops: CDR1 PRHDT, CDR2 FYEKMQ (reference sequence). CDR3 size: 13 residues. The DNA of the CDR3 is TGTGCCAGCAGTTTGGAGGCCACAGATACGCAGTATTTT. Protein: CASSLEATDTQYF.

V gene TRBV5-4 combines with J gene TRBJ2-1; 7 nucleotides match TRBD2. Germline V gene lookup returns CDR1 SGHNT and CDR2 YYREEE (reference sequence). This CDR3 has 17 residues. The junction had 8 bases not matched to a gene; V was cut back by 2 bases and J by 0 bases. This chain's CDR3 is CASSFGGSLSSYNEQFF. The DNA of the CDR3 is TGTGCCAGCAGCTTCGGCGGGAGTCTCAGCTCCTACAATGAGCAGTTCTTC. Drawing the rest from reference TRBV5-4 and TRBJ2-1, the complete variable domain is ETGVTQSPTHLIKTRGQQVTLRCSSQSGHNTVSWYQQALGQGPQFIFQYYREEENGRGNFPPRFSGLQFPNYSSELNVNALELDDSALYLCASSFGGSLSSYNEQFFGPGTRLTVL.

This chain connects TRBV6-4 to TRBJ2-3; TRBD1 matches 12 bases. Germline CDR1 and CDR2: MRHNA and SNTAGT. The CDR3 runs to 16 residues. V lost 5 bases, J lost 1 base, and 4 bases stayed unmatched. The CDR3 sequence: CASSPGTGGGTDTQYF. DNA of the CDR3: TGTGCCAGCAGTCCCGGGACAGGGGGCGGCACAGATACGCAGTATTTT.

This sequence joins TRBV19 and TRBJ2-7, with 7 bases lining up with TRBD1. With 1 base clipped from V and 3 bases from J, the junction kept 3 bases outside the gene matches. From germline, CDR1 is LNHDA and CDR2 SQIVND (reference sequence). The CDR3 spans 14 residues. The CDR3 sequence is CASSIGTGDYEQYF. CDR3 nucleotides: TGTGCCAGTAGTATAGGTACAGGGGACTACGAGCAGTACTTC.

V gene TRBV2 combines with J gene TRBJ2-3; TRBD2 matches at 8 bases. Trimming removed 0 bases from V and 1 base from J; junction bases left unmatched: 3. Germline CDR1 reads SNHLY; CDR2 reads FYNNEI. The CDR3 loop spans 16 amino acids. Here the CDR3 reads CASSEASGEGTDTQYF. The CDR3 region has the DNA TGTGCCAGCAGTGAAGCTAGCGGGGAAGGCACAGATACGCAGTATTTT.

The chain has TRBV27 and TRBJ1-1; no firm D call. This CDR3 has 17 amino acids. V was pared by 0 bases and J by 5 bases, with 19 bases between. The germline gives CDR1 MNHEY, CDR2 SMNVEV (reference sequence). The CDR3 here is CASSLSLYILPGTEAFF. CDR3 nucleotides: TGTGCCAGCAGTTTATCGCTATACATACTCCCGGGGACTGAAGCTTTCTTT.

The chain is built from TRBV7-9 and TRBJ1-1; TRBD1 matches at 10 bases. This CDR3 has 14 amino acids. V gave up 5 bases and J gave up 8 bases; unmatched junction bases: 8. CDR1 and CDR2 (germline): SEHNR, FQNEAQ (reference sequence). CDR3 nucleotide sequence: TGTGCCAGCAGCCCCGAGACAGGGGGCAGGGAAGCTTTCTTT. This sequence encodes CASSPETGGREAFF.

This clone showed up just once. This chain's CDR3 is CASSLGGQGGYTF. The CDR3 DNA follows: TGTGCCAGCAGCTTAGGGGGGCAGGGTGGCTACACCTTC. The rearrangement joins TRBV7-9 to TRBJ1-2, with D possibly being TRBD1 (6 bases). V lost 1 base, J lost 7 bases, and 10 bases lay in between. CDR3 length equals 13 residues. Germline values: CDR1 SEHNR, CDR2 FQNEAQ (reference sequence).

This clone has more than one count but fewer than ten. This chain connects TRBV15 to TRBJ1-3; a possible D gene is TRBD1 (6 bases). This CDR3 is 19 amino acids long. V gave up 3 bases and J gave up 0 bases, with 21 bases separating them. The germline gives CDR1 LNHNV, CDR2 YYDKDF (reference sequence). CDR3: CATSRYFSRDTYSGNTIYF. Written as DNA, the CDR3 is TGTGCCACCAGCAGGTACTTTAGCCGGGACACTTACTCTGGAAACACCATATATTTT.

The chain uses TRBV19 and TRBJ1-2; TRBD1 agrees at 11 bases. Germline trimming cut 5 bases from V and 7 bases from J; bases unmatched to any gene: 9. The CDR3 is 15 residues long. Per germline, CDR1 LNHDA and CDR2 SQIVND (reference sequence). CDR3 amino acids: CASSSLGQGAIGYTF. CDR3 DNA: TGTGCCAGTAGTTCTTTAGGACAGGGGGCAATTGGCTACACCTTC.

V is TRBV2 and J is TRBJ2-5; TRBD2 aligns across 7 bases. Germline-derived CDR1 and CDR2 are SNHLY and FYNNEI. The CDR3 sequence is 14 residues long. V trimming: 6 bases; J trimming: 5 bases; junction bases outside the gene matches: 9. The CDR3 DNA reads TGTGCCAGCAGCGAGGGGAGGGGTGGTGAGACCCAGTACTTC. Translating it yields CASSEGRGGETQYF.

In this sample, this clone turned up a few times. The gene calls are TRBV5-4 and TRBJ1-2; no clear D gene. Trimming took 4 bases from V and 5 from J, leaving 12 bases between them. The CDR3 contains 13 residues. Germline loops: CDR1 SGHNT, CDR2 YYREEE (reference sequence). CDR3 sequence (DNA): TGTGCCAGCAGCCTAACCCCCATTTATGGCTACACCTTC. Protein: CASSLTPIYGYTF.